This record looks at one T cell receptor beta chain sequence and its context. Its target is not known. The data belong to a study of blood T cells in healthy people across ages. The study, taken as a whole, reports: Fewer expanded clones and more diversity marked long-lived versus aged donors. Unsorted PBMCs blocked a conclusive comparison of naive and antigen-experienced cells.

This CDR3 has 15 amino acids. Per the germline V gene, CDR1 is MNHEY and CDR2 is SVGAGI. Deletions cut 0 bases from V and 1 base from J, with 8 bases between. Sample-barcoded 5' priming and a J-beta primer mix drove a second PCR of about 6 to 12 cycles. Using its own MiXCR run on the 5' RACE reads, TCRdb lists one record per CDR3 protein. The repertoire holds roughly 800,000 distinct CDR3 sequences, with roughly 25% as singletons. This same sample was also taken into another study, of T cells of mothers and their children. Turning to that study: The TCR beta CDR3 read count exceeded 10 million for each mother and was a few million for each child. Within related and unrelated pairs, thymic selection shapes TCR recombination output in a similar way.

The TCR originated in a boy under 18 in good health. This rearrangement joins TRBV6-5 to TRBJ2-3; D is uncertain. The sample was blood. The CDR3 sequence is CASSYSDWCTDTQYF. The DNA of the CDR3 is TGTGCCAGCAGTTACTCGGATTGGTGCACAGATACGCAGTATTTT.